In this sample, the clone carrying this T cell receptor beta chain turned up a few times. The antigen is not known. By way of CD45RO/CCR7/CD25/CD127/CD95/CD27, the CD4+ regulatory, stem cell-like memory, central memory and naive cells were sorted. The CDR3 has 13 residues. CDR1 is SGHTA and CDR2 is FQGNSA in the germline V gene. Between the trimmed V and J ends, which lost 3 bases and 9 bases, there was a span of 12 bases. This sample was taken from a study of beta chain features in type 1 diabetes. Study results and caveats: The influence of HLA type on TCRB rearrangement stayed undetermined. A moderate, significant TCRB CDR3 shortening appeared in type 1 diabetes across four CD4+ subsets. Sequencing the cDNA could make cells with high TCR expression show up more than they should.

Every isolated RNA sample was fully reverse transcribed, so sequencing captured expressed TCRB transcripts. Using immunoSEQ multiplex PCR, the repertoire was profiled, and TCRdb retains in-frame clones only, with some absent. The sample contains around 250,000 clones, roughly 22% of which appear only once. The sample consisted of naive CD4+ T cells from blood. The genes are TRBV7-2 and TRBJ2-1; no definite D call. The receptor was derived from a woman aged 35 to 49 with type 1 diabetes. CDR3 coding DNA: TGTGCCAGCAGCTTCCTTACCCCGGGTGAGCAGTTCTTC. Translating it yields CASSFLTPGEQFF.